This T cell receptor beta chain was sequenced during a study of blood T cell repertoires in COVID-19. Turning to the study itself: Acute and convalescent COVID-19 samples came from the United States, Italy and Spain. T cells, B-cell-depleted T cells, or PBMCs provided the cDNA or gDNA that served as material.

Authors' methods: Estimation of nucleated cell counts relied on the amplification of reference gene primers. Data came from immunoSEQ multiplex PCR; TCRdb stores just in-frame clones and leaves some out. V and J calls and clone size are copied from that table; D and trimming were computed from the DNA. The sample records roughly 230,000 clones, roughly 91% being singletons. This CDR3 spans 14 amino acids. The germline V gene encodes CDR1 MNHEY and CDR2 SVGEGT. Trimming removed 6 bases at V and 8 bases at J, with 19 bases between. Seattle cases were enrolled at active infection and followed longitudinally.

Input material: peripheral blood. The V and J genes are TRBV6-2 or TRBV6-3 and TRBJ1-2; D possibly corresponds to TRBD1 (5 bases). The TCR comes from a man aged 25 to 40 with COVID-19, enrolled during active disease. The CDR3 DNA is TGTGCCAGCAGCGAGACAGTGTCCCTGGGAGGCTACACCTTC. The encoded protein is CASSETVSLGGYTF.